Following are 3 T cell receptor beta chains from one sample sequenced in a study of blood T cell repertoires in COVID-19 (dated by TCRdb to about 2020). The method behind the library was the immunoSEQ multiplex PCR assay. This immuneACCESS table, as held by TCRdb, lists in-frame sequences with V and J called but not all clones. Of the missing ones, under half trace to an unresolved V gene in checked studies; the others have no known cause. The sample table contains 230,000 or so clones; only one count was recorded for about 87% of them. 2% to 2.5% of the sample is held by the ten biggest clonotypes. Sequencing was carried out using PBMCs or T cells enriched from blood (not recorded which). The receptors shown here come from a woman between 35 and 50 years old with acute COVID-19.

V and J are TRBV25-1 and TRBJ2-3; no clear D. Between the trimmed V and J ends, which lost 4 bases and 2 bases, there was a span of 10 bases. The CDR3 extends over 14 amino acids. Germline V CDR1 and CDR2: MGHDK, SYGVNS. This CDR3 is CASSGVSDTDTQYF. CDR3 DNA sequence: TGTGCCAGCAGTGGAGTATCCGACACAGATACGCAGTATTTT.

This sequence joins TRBV6-1 and TRBJ2-1; 10 bases line up with TRBD2. The CDR3 consists of 17 residues. Germline assignment: CDR1 MNHNS and CDR2 SASEGT. Trimming took 3 bases from V and 1 from J; bases not matched to a gene: 6. CDR3 loop: CASSEVLAGLSYNEQFF. In DNA form, the CDR3 reads TGTGCCAGCAGTGAGGTACTAGCGGGACTATCCTACAATGAGCAGTTCTTC.

This clone was picked up a small number of times. Other DNA sequences in this sample translate to the same CDR3. CDR3 nucleotide sequence: TGTGCCAGCAGTTTAGCAGGGGTTGAAAAACTGTTTTTT. Protein product: CASSLAGVEKLFF. The rearrangement links TRBV12-3 or TRBV12-4 to TRBJ1-4; D is perhaps TRBD1 (5 bases). The CDR3 extends over 13 amino acids. V lost 0 bases and J 7 bases, leaving 6 bases between the germline ends.